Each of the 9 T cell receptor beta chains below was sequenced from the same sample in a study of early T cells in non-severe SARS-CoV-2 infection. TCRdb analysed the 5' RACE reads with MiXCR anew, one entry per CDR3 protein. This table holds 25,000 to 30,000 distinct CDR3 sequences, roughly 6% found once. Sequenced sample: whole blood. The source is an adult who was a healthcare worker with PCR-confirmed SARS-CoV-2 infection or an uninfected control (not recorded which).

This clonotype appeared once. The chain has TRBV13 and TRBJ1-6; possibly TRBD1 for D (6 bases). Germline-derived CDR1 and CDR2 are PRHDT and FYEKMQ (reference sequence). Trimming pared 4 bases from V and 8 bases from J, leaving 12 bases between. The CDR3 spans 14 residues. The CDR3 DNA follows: TGTGCCAGCAGCTCCCGACAGGACGATTCACCCCTCCACTTT. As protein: CASSSRQDDSPLHF. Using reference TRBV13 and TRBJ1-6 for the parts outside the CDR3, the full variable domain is AAGVIQSPRHLIKEKRETATLKCYPIPRHDTVYWYQQGPGQDPQFLISFYEKMQSDKGSIPDRFSAQQFSDYHSELNMSSLELGDSALYFCASSSRQDDSPLHFGNGTRLTVT.

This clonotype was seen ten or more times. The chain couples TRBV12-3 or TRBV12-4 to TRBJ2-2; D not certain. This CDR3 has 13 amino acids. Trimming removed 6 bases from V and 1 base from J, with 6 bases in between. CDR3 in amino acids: CASRTLNTGELFF. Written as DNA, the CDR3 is TGTGCCAGCAGGACTTTGAACACCGGGGAGCTGTTTTTT.

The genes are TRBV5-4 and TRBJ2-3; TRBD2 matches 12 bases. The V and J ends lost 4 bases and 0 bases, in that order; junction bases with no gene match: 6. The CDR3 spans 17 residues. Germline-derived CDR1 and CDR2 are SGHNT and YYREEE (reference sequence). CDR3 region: CASSIRLAGDSTDTQYF. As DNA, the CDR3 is TGTGCCAGCAGCATACGACTAGCGGGGGATAGCACAGATACGCAGTATTTT.

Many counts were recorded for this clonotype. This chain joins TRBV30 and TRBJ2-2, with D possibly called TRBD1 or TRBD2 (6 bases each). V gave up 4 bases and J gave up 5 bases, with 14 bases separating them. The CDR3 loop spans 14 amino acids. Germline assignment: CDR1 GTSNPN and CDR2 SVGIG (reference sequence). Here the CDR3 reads CAWIPGAGTGELFF. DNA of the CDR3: TGTGCCTGGATCCCGGGGGCAGGGACCGGGGAGCTGTTTTTT. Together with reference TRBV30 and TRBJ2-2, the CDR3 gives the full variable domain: SQTIHQWPATLVQPVGSPLSLECTVEGTSNPNLYWYRQAAGRGLQLLFYSVGIGQISSEVPQNLSASRPQDRQFILSSKKLLLSDSGFYLCAWIPGAGTGELFFGEGSRLTVL.

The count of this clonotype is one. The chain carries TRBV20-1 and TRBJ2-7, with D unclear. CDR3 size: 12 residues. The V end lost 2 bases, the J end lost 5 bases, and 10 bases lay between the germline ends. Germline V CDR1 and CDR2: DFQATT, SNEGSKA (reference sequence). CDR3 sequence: CSARLARHEQYF. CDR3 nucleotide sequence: TGCAGTGCTAGACTCGCGAGGCACGAGCAGTACTTC.

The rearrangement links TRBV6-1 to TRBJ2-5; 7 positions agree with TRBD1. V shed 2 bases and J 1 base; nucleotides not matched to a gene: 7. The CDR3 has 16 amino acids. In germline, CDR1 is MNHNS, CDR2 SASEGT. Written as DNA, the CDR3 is TGTGCCAGCAGTGAACGATTGAACAGGGGCCAAGAGACCCAGTACTTC. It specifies CASSERLNRGQETQYF.

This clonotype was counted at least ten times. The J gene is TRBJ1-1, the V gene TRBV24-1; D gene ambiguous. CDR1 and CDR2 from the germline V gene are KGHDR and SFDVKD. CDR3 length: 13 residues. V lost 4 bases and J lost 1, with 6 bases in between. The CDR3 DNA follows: TGTGCCACCAGTGACAGGCCGAACACTGAAGCTTTCTTT. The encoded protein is CATSDRPNTEAFF.

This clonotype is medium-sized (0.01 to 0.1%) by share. CDR3 bases: TGTGCCAGCAGCTCCAAGCTTGTGAGGGTTGAGCAGTACTTC. It encodes CASSSKLVRVEQYF. The rearrangement links TRBV7-2 to TRBJ2-7, with D possibly matching TRBD2 (5 bases). Trimming shortened V by 4 bases and J by 7 bases, and 17 bases separated the two germline ends. Per the germline V gene, CDR1 is SGHTA and CDR2 is FQGNSA. There are 14 residues in the CDR3.

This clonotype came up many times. Here the CDR3 DNA reads TGTGCCAGCAGCTTGGCGGGAGGGCAATACAATGAGCAGTTCTTC. It encodes CASSLAGGQYNEQFF. This sequence joins TRBV7-9 and TRBJ2-1; TRBD2 agrees at 9 bases. J lost 4 bases, V lost 3 bases, and 4 bases had no gene match. Germline assignment: CDR1 SEHNR and CDR2 FQNEAQ (reference sequence). CDR3 size: 15 residues.